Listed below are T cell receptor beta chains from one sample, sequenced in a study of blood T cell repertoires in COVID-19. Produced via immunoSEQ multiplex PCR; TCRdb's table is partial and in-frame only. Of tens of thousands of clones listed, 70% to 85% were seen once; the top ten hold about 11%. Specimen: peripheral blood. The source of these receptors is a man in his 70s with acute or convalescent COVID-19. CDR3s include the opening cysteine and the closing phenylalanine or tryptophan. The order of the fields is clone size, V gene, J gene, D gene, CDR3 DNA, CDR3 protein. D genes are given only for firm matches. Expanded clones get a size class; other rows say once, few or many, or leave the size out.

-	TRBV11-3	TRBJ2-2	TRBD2	TGTGCCTCCTCGGGACTAGCGGGGACCGGGGAGCTGTTTTTT	CASSGLAGTGELFF
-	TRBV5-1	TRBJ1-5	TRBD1	TGCGCCAGCAGCCAAGACAGGGTCCCCAATCAGCCCCAGCATTTT	CASSQDRVPNQPQHF
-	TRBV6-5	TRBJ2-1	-	TGTGCCAGCAGTTTGGGGCTGTGGAATGAGCAGTTCTTC	CASSLGLWNEQFF
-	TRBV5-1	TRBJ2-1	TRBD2	TGCGCCAGCAGCTCAGAAGCGGGGGCATCCTACAATGAGCAGTTCTTC	CASSSEAGASYNEQFF
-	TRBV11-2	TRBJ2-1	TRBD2	TGTGCCAGCAGCTTAGATCGGGGGGACAATGAGCAGTTCTTC	CASSLDRGDNEQFF
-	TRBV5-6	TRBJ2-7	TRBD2	TGTGCCAGCAGCTTGGAGGGACTAGCGGGGTTCTCCTACGAGCAGTACTTC	CASSLEGLAGFSYEQYF
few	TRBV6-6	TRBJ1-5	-	TGTGCCAGCAGTTACGGGACAAGGGGGAGCAATCAGCCCCAGCATTTT	CASSYGTRGSNQPQHF
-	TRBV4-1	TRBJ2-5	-	TGCGCCAGCAGCCGCTACAGAGGTAGCGCTGCACAAGAGACCCAGTACTTC	CASSRYRGSAAQETQYF
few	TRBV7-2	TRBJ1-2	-	TGTGCCAGCAGCTTACTGGAGAACTATGGCTACACCTTC	CASSLLENYGYTF
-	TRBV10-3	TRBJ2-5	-	TGTGCCACGAGGGACCAAGAGACCCAGTACTTC	CATRDQETQYF
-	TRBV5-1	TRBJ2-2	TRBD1	TGCGCCAGCAGCTACAGGGGGTCGAACACCGGGGAGCTGTTTTTT	CASSYRGSNTGELFF
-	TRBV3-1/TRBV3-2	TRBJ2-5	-	TGTGCCAGCAGCCAAGAGAGAGGGAGTGCGGGCGGGACCCAGTACTTC	CASSQERGSAGGTQYF
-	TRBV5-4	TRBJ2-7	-	TGTGCCAGCAGCAAGGACTGGGTATCCGACGAGCAGTACTTC	CASSKDWVSDEQYF
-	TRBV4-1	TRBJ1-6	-	TGCGCCAGCAGCCCAAGCATTCTCGTATTTAATTCACCCCTCCACTTT	CASSPSILVFNSPLHF
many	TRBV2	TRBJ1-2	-	TGTGCCAGCAGGAGGATTACGGGAGGCTACACCTTC	CASRRITGGYTF
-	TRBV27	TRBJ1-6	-	TGTGCCAGCGCCTCCCCAGGGTTAGATTCACCCCTCCACTTT	CASASPGLDSPLHF
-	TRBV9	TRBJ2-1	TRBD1	TGTGCCAGCAGCGTAGGTCGGGGGACAGGAGAGCAGTTCTTC	CASSVGRGTGEQFF
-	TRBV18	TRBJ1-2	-	TGTGCCAGCTCACCGACGGCGGGAGGGGAACTGTATGGCTACACCTTC	CASSPTAGGELYGYTF
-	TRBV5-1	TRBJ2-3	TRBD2	TGCGCCAGCAGCTCGGGACTAGGGCTCAGCACAGATACGCAGTATTTT	CASSSGLGLSTDTQYF
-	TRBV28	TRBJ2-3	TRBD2	TGTGCCAGCAGTTCCCCCTGGACTAGCGGGGGGGAGTTGGGCACAGATACGCAGTATTTT	CASSSPWTSGGELGTDTQYF
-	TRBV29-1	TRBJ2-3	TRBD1	TGCAGCGGGGGACAGGGGAGAGATACGCAGTATTTT	CSGGQGRDTQYF
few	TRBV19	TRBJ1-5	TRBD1	TGTGCCAGTAGTATGGGACAGTATAGCAATCAGCCCCAGCATTTT	CASSMGQYSNQPQHF
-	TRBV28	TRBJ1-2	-	TGTGCCAGCATCCAGAACAGGGCTGGCGGCTACACCTTC	CASIQNRAGGYTF
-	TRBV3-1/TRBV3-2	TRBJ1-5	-	TGTGCCAGCAGCCAAGGCCCGGGGAGGAGCAATCAGCCCCAGCATTTT	CASSQGPGRSNQPQHF
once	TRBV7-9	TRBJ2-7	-	TGTGCCATTGTATCGACGGAGATTAGCTACGAGCAGTACTTC	CAIVSTEISYEQYF
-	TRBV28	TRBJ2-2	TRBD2	TGTGCCAGCAACTTAGCGGGGGGGAACACCGGGGAGCTGTTTTTT	CASNLAGGNTGELFF
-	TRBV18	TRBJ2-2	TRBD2	TGTGCCAGCTCACCACCGCTAGCGGGGACTAACACCGGGGAGCTGTTTTTT	CASSPPLAGTNTGELFF
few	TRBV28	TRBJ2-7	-	TGTGCCAGCAGTTTGGCAGGCCCGCACGAGCAGTACTTC	CASSLAGPHEQYF
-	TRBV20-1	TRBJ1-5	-	TGCAGTGCTAGTCGCGGCAATCAGCCCCAGCATTTT	CSASRGNQPQHF
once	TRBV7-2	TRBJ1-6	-	TGTGCCAGCAGCTTAGACGGTACGGGGTGGGGATCACCCCTCCACTTT	CASSLDGTGWGSPLHF